This note documents a single TCR beta chain sequence. Antigen specificity is unknown. Trimming removed 1 base from V and 0 bases from J, with 7 bases in between. Germline V gives CDR1 LGHNA, CDR2 YNFKEQ. CDR3 length: 16 amino acids. Amplification targeted TCR beta CDR3 regions from RNA transcripts. An initial round of RT-PCR targeting the TCR CDR3 relied on the HTBI primer set. Each CDR3 protein gets one entry after TCRdb re-called the multiplex PCR reads with MiXCR. Of about 640,000 distinct CDR3 sequences detected, about 20% appear once; the ten largest clones hold about 34%. These data come from a study of T cells in Graves' hyperthyroidism and ophthalmopathy. General observations from the study: Most expanded thyroid clonotypes above 0.001 recurred in blood. Researchers report that a 13 V-J model separated ophthalmopathy from stable hyperthyroidism.

The receptor was derived from a man younger than 40 with Graves' ophthalmopathy. Sequencing used blood. The chain has TRBV4-2 and TRBJ1-6, with D hard to call. The DNA of the CDR3 is TGTGCCAGCAGCCAAGTCGAGAGCTCCTATAATTCACCCCTCCACTTT. This codes for CASSQVESSYNSPLHF.